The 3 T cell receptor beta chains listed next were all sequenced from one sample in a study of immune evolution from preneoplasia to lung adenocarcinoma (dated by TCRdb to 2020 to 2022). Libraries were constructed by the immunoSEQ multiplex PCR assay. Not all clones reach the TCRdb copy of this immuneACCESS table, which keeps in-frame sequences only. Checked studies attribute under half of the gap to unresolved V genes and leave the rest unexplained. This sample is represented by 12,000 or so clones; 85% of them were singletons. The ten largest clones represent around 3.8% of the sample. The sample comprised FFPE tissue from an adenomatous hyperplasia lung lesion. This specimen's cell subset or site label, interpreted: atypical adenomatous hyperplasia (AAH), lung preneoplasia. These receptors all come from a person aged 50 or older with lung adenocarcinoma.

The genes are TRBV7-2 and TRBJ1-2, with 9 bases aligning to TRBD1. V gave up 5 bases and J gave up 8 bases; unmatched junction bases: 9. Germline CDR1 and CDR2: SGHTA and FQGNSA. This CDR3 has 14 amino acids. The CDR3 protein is CASSTRTGEGGYTF. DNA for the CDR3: TGTGCCAGCAGCACACGGACAGGGGAGGGCGGCTACACCTTC.

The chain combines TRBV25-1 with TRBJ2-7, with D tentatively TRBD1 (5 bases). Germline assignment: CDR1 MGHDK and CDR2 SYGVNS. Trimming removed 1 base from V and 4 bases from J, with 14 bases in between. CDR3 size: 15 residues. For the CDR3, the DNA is TGTGCCAGCAGTGAATGGGGCCCCAAGGGATACGAGCAGTACTTC. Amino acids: CASSEWGPKGYEQYF.

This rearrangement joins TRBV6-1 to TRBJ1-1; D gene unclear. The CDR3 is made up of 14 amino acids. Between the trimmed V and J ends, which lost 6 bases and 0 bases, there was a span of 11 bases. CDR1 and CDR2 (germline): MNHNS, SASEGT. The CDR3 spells CASSPGRVNTEAFF. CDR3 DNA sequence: TGTGCCAGCAGCCCAGGACGGGTGAACACTGAAGCTTTCTTT.